These 22 T cell receptor beta chains were sequenced from one sample in a study of T cell responses to AZD1222 COVID-19 vaccine (dated by TCRdb to about 2021). Taken with the paper, the label for time point translates to: baseline before first vaccination. The library was obtained by the immunoSEQ multiplex PCR assay. Here the immuneACCESS table is served through TCRdb, limited to in-frame sequences with V and J called. Missing clones are a known gap in these copies; in checked studies unresolved V genes cover under half, and the rest lacks a known reason. The sample includes over 60,000 clones, with over 75% observed a single time. The top ten hold around 24% of the sample. Specimen: peripheral blood, collected on day 0 of AZD1222 vaccination. These receptors all stem from an adult in good health.

The chain has TRBV28 and TRBJ1-2, with D possibly being TRBD1 (6 bases). V was trimmed by 7 bases and J by 3 bases, leaving 15 bases between them. CDR3 length: 14 residues. Germline-derived CDR1 and CDR2 are MDHEN and SYDVKM. The CDR3 protein is CASTFPGGYYGYTF. Written as DNA, the CDR3 is TGTGCCAGCACCTTCCCGGGGGGCTACTATGGCTACACCTTC.

The rearrangement links TRBV7-9 to TRBJ1-2; D call uncertain. The V gene's germline CDR1 is SEHNR and CDR2 FQNEAQ (reference sequence). This CDR3 has 12 amino acids. The ends were cut back, 1 base at V and 7 bases at J, with 7 bases in the middle. CDR3 in amino acids: CASSLEQRGYTF. The CDR3 coding sequence is TGTGCCAGCAGCTTAGAACAGCGTGGCTACACCTTC.

The chain recombines TRBV27 with TRBJ2-3; the D gene is possibly TRBD2 (6 bases). Trimming removed 7 bases at V and 3 bases at J, with 17 bases between. The CDR3 length is 15 residues. From germline, CDR1 is MNHEY and CDR2 SMNVEV (reference sequence). CDR3 sequence: CASKILGGGTDTQYF. DNA for the CDR3: TGTGCCAGCAAGATCTTGGGGGGTGGGACAGATACGCAGTATTTT.

The chain is built from TRBV30 and TRBJ2-1; D not resolved. Germline V gene data show CDR1 as GTSNPN and CDR2 as SVGIG (reference sequence). Trimming removed 4 bases at V and 0 bases at J, with 4 bases between. The CDR3 has 12 residues. CDR3 protein: CAWTISYNEQFF. CDR3 bases: TGTGCCTGGACCATCTCCTACAATGAGCAGTTCTTC.

The rearrangement uses TRBV6-5 and TRBJ1-1; 8 bases map to TRBD1. The V segment lost 4 bases and the J segment 1 base; nucleotides outside the gene matches: 2. Germline V CDR1 and CDR2: MNHEY, SVGAGI. The CDR3 covers 14 residues. The CDR3 coding sequence is TGTGCCAGCAGTTTAGACAGGGGGAACACTGAAGCTTTCTTT. Translated, it gives CASSLDRGNTEAFF.

A remark on this clone: The sample holds other DNA sequences that translate to the same CDR3. V and J are TRBV6-5 and TRBJ1-5, with D maybe TRBD1 (5 bases). The CDR3 has 13 amino acids. The V end was cut by 7 bases, the J end by 7 bases, with 14 bases between. Germline V gene lookup returns CDR1 MNHEY and CDR2 SVGAGI. In DNA, the CDR3 is TGTGCCAGCACCGGAGGGAGGGACCAGCCCCAGCATTTT. Its translation is CASTGGRDQPQHF.

This clone turned up a few times. The chain recombines TRBV5-4 with TRBJ1-1; no firm D call. In germline, CDR1 is SGHNT, CDR2 YYREEE (reference sequence). V dropped 4 bases and J dropped 1 base, with 11 bases sitting between them. This CDR3 comprises 14 residues. The CDR3 nucleotides are TGTGCCAGCAGCCAATTTGCGGGGAACACTGAAGCTTTCTTT. Residues: CASSQFAGNTEAFF.

This clone is large. The CDR3 sequence is CASSQDWGGSGDGYTF. Here the CDR3 DNA reads TGTGCCAGCAGCCAAGATTGGGGCGGAAGTGGGGATGGCTACACCTTC. The rearrangement uses TRBV4-2 and TRBJ1-2; tentatively, D is TRBD1 (5 bases). There are 16 residues in the CDR3. The V end was cut by 0 bases, the J end by 6 bases, with 17 bases between. Per germline, CDR1 LGHNA and CDR2 YNFKEQ.

The chain has TRBV28 and TRBJ1-5; possible D gene TRBD1, 5 bases. Looked up from germline, CDR1 is MDHEN and CDR2 is SYDVKM. V lost 6 bases, J lost 0 bases, and 9 bases lay in between. This CDR3 has 14 residues. As DNA, the CDR3 is TGTGCCAGCAGCCGGGACGGTAGCAATCAGCCCCAGCATTTT. Encoded protein: CASSRDGSNQPQHF.

The chain employs TRBV5-1 and TRBJ1-1, with TRBD1 as a possible D gene (5 bases). The germline gives CDR1 SGHRS, CDR2 YFSETQ. This CDR3 spans 17 amino acids. The ends were cut back, 0 bases at V and 1 base at J, with 16 bases in the middle. CDR3 DNA: TGCGCCAGCAGCTTGGGTGACGGGGGGAGGTGGAACACTGAAGCTTTCTTT. Protein product: CASSLGDGGRWNTEAFF.

The chain recombines TRBV30 with TRBJ2-7, with D unresolved. The CDR3 is 13 amino acids. CDR1 and CDR2 (germline): GTSNPN, SVGIG (reference sequence). V was pared by 3 bases and J by 3 bases, with 12 bases between. The CDR3 here is CAWSPGQIYEQYF. CDR3 in DNA: TGTGCCTGGAGCCCTGGGCAAATCTACGAGCAGTACTTC.

This chain joins TRBV23-1 and TRBJ1-5; D gene ambiguous. TRBV23-1 is recorded as an ORF, its role being uncertain. CDR3 size: 13 residues. The V gene lost 2 bases and the J gene lost 0 bases, with 2 bases spanning the gap. The CDR3 DNA sequence: TGCGCCAGCAGTCAAATTAGCAATCAGCCCCAGCATTTT. It yields the protein CASSQISNQPQHF.

The V and J genes are TRBV5-6 and TRBJ1-6, with no clear D. The CDR3 length is 14 residues. Trimming pared 1 base from V and 9 bases from J, leaving 11 bases between. Germline CDR1 reads SGHDT; CDR2 reads YYEEEE. CDR3 DNA sequence: TGTGCCAGCAGCTTGTCCGGGTCGGGTTCACCCCTCCACTTT. It yields the protein CASSLSGSGSPLHF.

The gene calls are TRBV5-8 and TRBJ1-6; a possible D gene is TRBD1 (5 bases). Per the germline V gene, CDR1 is SGHTS and CDR2 is YDEGEE. V lost 0 bases and J lost 9, with 7 bases in between. CDR3 length: 13 amino acids. The DNA for the CDR3 is TGTGCCAGCAGCTTGGGGGGGACTTCACCCCTCCACTTT. Protein sequence: CASSLGGTSPLHF.

The CDR3 loop reads CAISEGGLGYGYTF. CDR3 bases: TGTGCCATCAGCGAGGGGGGGCTCGGGTATGGCTACACCTTC. The chain employs TRBV10-3 and TRBJ1-2, with D perhaps TRBD1 (6 bases). This CDR3 comprises 14 residues. V dropped 6 bases and J dropped 5 bases, with 16 bases sitting between them. Germline values: CDR1 ENHRY, CDR2 SYGVKD.

This clone was recorded only once. The chain joins TRBV6-1 to TRBJ2-1; no definite D call. Looked up from germline, CDR1 is MNHNS and CDR2 is SASEGT. The CDR3 extends over 15 amino acids. V lost 3 bases and J lost 5, with 14 bases in between. CDR3 in amino acids: CASSETTLQNNEQFF. The DNA of the CDR3 is TGTGCCAGCAGTGAGACGACCCTTCAGAACAATGAGCAGTTCTTC.

The chain uses TRBV3-1 (or the pseudogene TRBV3-2) and TRBJ1-1, with D unclear. The CDR3 runs to 15 residues. Trimming took off 4 bases at V and 4 bases at J, with 16 bases between the two ends. The germline V gene encodes CDR1 LGHDT and CDR2 YNNKEL (reference sequence). CDR3 sequence: CASSLIDTASTEAFF. In DNA form, the CDR3 reads TGTGCCAGCAGCCTTATCGACACTGCAAGCACTGAAGCTTTCTTT.

This clone has a handful of counts. The chain has TRBV5-4 and TRBJ1-1, with D unresolved. The CDR3 runs to 14 residues. V shed 5 bases and J shed 5 bases, with 16 bases lying between them. Germline V CDR1 and CDR2: SGHNT, YYREEE (reference sequence). CDR3 sequence reads: CASSPDGRETEAFF. The DNA of the CDR3 is TGTGCCAGCAGTCCGGACGGACGGGAGACTGAAGCTTTCTTT.

This clone is a singleton in its sample. The chain carries TRBV6-5 and TRBJ1-3; no reliable D call. Trimming stripped 7 bases from V and 0 bases from J, with 10 bases between. CDR1 and CDR2 (germline): MNHEY, SVGAGI. This CDR3 region has 14 residues. Written as DNA, the CDR3 is TGTGCCAGCACCCTGGGAGGCTCTGGAAACACCATATATTTT. It codes for CASTLGGSGNTIYF.

The chain combines TRBV27 with TRBJ2-3; the D gene is possibly TRBD2 (5 bases). This CDR3 has 15 residues. V was shortened by 2 bases and J by 1 base, with 10 bases between the two germline ends. Germline assignment: CDR1 MNHEY and CDR2 SMNVEV (reference sequence). This CDR3 reads CASSLRWGGTDTQYF. DNA for the CDR3: TGTGCCAGCAGTTTAAGGTGGGGAGGCACAGATACGCAGTATTTT.

The rearrangement joins TRBV7-2 to TRBJ2-1; D might be TRBD2 (5 bases). The germline V gene encodes CDR1 SGHTA and CDR2 FQGNSA. This CDR3 has 14 amino acids. V dropped 6 bases and J dropped 9 bases, with 18 bases sitting between them. CDR3 bases: TGTGCCAGCAGACGTAATCACGGAGGTGGTGAGCAGTTCTTC. This sequence encodes CASRRNHGGGEQFF. Full variable domain (missing parts from reference TRBV7-2 and TRBJ2-1): GAGVSQSPSNKVTEKGKDVELRCDPISGHTALYWYRQSLGQGLEFLIYFQGNSAPDKSGLPSDRFSAERTGGSVSTLTIQRTQQEDSAVYLCASRRNHGGGEQFFGPGTRLTVL.

This clone was observed a handful of times. This chain connects TRBV3-1 (or the pseudogene TRBV3-2) to TRBJ2-7, with 10 bases aligning to TRBD1. This CDR3 has 15 amino acids. J was trimmed by 2 bases and V by 4 bases; bases with no gene match: 5. Germline V CDR1 and CDR2: LGHDT, YNNKEL (reference sequence). The CDR3 DNA reads TGTGCCAGCAGCCCCGGGACAGGGGTGGCCTACGAGCAGTACTTC. Residues: CASSPGTGVAYEQYF.